This TCR beta chain was recovered during a study of regulatory T cells in long-lasting Graves disease. Study-wide results and caveats: There was favoring of TRBV28, TRBJ1-2 and TRBJ2-5 in persistent disease.

This CDR3 is 15 amino acids long. V lost 6 bases and J 5 bases, leaving 17 bases between the germline ends. Germline lookup yields CDR1 MDHEN and CDR2 SYDVKM. With iRepertoire HTBI primers and Arm-PCR of CDR3 regions, TCR beta libraries were built. Via MiXCR, TCRdb re-called the multiplex PCR reads, giving one row per CDR3 protein. The sample consists of approximately 350,000 distinct CDR3 sequences, roughly 16% of them appearing once. Stated time point: newly diagnosed GD, antithyroid drugs for less than 3 months. Preparation of the TCR library used RNA extracted from PBMCs. In its sample, this clonotype was seen many times. What it binds is not known. The sample was also linked to a second study, of T cells in Graves' hyperthyroidism and ophthalmopathy.

The origin of this receptor is a young woman with Graves disease. The chain carries TRBV28 and TRBJ2-1, with D possibly TRBD2 on 5 matching bases. The sample here was peripheral blood mononuclear cells (PBMCs), taken at new diagnosis, from a patient treated with antithyroid drugs. In nucleotides, the CDR3 is TGTGCCAGCAGGCCCCTGTCTAGAGGGAACAATGAGCAGTTCTTC. Its translation is CASRPLSRGNNEQFF.